This T cell receptor beta chain was sequenced in a study of cytomegalovirus exposure and HLA in healthy donors (dated by TCRdb to 2016 to 2017). At the level of the whole study: An earlier analysis of 587 of the donors reported approximately 260 Gb of sequence data and 90 million to 120 million unique TCR beta sequences obtained from about 179 million T cells. A separate validation cohort of over a hundred different subjects was used in addition to the approximately 640-subject first cohort. Roughly 320 gigabases of sequencing data and around 85 million unique TCR sequences made up an early release that covered over 550 HLA-typed donors. In a later genetic analysis, genome-wide SNP genotypes for about three fifths of the roughly 670 donors were used, and that subset was treated as a discovery cohort. Among about 410 genotyped donors of the cohort, an average of approximately 240,000 unique TCR beta nucleotide sequences was sequenced per donor, of which 15% to 20% were non-productive. The study combined high-throughput TCR immunosequencing, statistical association of individual TCRs with disease status, and machine learning to predict cytomegalovirus infection status. Donor age, sex, ethnicity and CMV serostatus were compiled alongside the repertoire data. All discovery cohort repertoires had been generated using a single sequencing platform. Of the 398 genotyped donors, approximately 83% fell in the genetic ancestry cluster associated with self-reported Caucasian donors. Rather than using new phenotypic data, the later analysis identified candidate immune exposures from TCR beta sequences and from how often those sequences occurred across donors. The aim of the study was to test whether cataloging public T cell receptors could identify signatures of past pathogen exposure. Typing coverage varied by locus: about 620-640 donors for A, B, C, DRB1 and DQB1; around 560 for DQA1; more than 600 for DPA1; approximately 490 for DPB1. The study used immunosequencing to profile the T cell repertoires of 670 or so subjects and linked those repertoires to cytomegalovirus serostatus. Class I and class II HLA loci were covered by the typing at four-digit resolution. An earlier analysis of some 600 of the donors applied high-throughput TCR beta sequencing to assess whether each TCR beta V gene segment acted as functional or pseudogenic. Several DR-DQ haplotypes were treated as single units for association and clustering because of strong linkage in the cohort. In a later analysis, previously published TCR beta repertoires from 600 to 850 donors were re-analyzed and high-resolution HLA genotyping was added so that TCR occurrence patterns could be studied. General conclusions and limits of the study: According to a later genetic analysis, donors in an Asian-associated ancestry cluster had fewer N-insertions in productive TCRs than the approximately 670-donor mean. Roughly uniform sequencing depth across donors was assumed in presence/absence analyses, although this assumption may not hold. The cohort was sequenced for TCR beta chains only, and without alpha or paired-chain data the features that could be detected were limited. Immune exposure information for the cohort was limited to CMV serostatus. In a later analysis, around 17,000 TCR beta sequences were associated with specific HLA alleles at a false discovery rate of 0.05. Several of the top co-occurrence clusters appeared to be linked to parvovirus B19, influenza, CMV and Epstein-Barr virus, according to a later analysis. A further reported finding was that TCR beta sequences accurately predicted the HLA-A and HLA-B alleles for most subjects in the first cohort. Roughly 15 rarely observed V segments, including chromosome 9 orphons, were excluded from the earlier analysis of several hundred of the donors because counts were too low. The classifier was reported to diagnose cytomegalovirus status with high specificity and sensitivity in both the original cohort and the validation cohort. Some IMGT-functional V segments, including TRBV6-2 and TRBV6-3, could not be distinguished by the 87-base-pair reads and were therefore excluded. According to a later analysis, TCR association rates differed among HLA loci, with DRB1 alleles showing the most associated TCRs and HLA-C alleles showing the fewest. In an earlier analysis of several hundred of the donors, most TCR beta V segments were observed in productive rearrangements about 87% or about 30% of the time, broadly matching IMGT annotations. Linkage disequilibrium might explain the correlated functional status among segregating V segments, but an unknown experimental factor could not be ruled out. Across donors, most TCR sequences were observed very rarely, whereas some public TCRs were present in many individuals. When HLA alleles, especially DR and DQ, strongly co-occurred, attributing TCR associations to individual alleles was difficult. A cluster of highly shared sequence variants was judged likely to be a technical artifact of the sequencing pipeline. HLA typing was unavailable for some donors at each locus, so association tests used only the typed subset. In the study, around 150 TCR beta chains were listed as associated with cytomegalovirus. In vitro tests confirmed that three of the cytomegalovirus-associated TCR beta chains recognize cytomegalovirus antigens. In a later analysis, HLA-associated TCR beta chains were found to be more clonally expanded and to have lower generation probabilities than equally common non-associated chains. According to the authors, the approach could potentially be generalized to other disease states and immunological phenotypes. In a later genetic analysis, a missense DCLRE1C variant was associated with V-gene and J-gene trimming of TCR beta chains, and the association was replicated in an independent cohort. According to a later analysis, most CMV-associated TCR beta chains appeared to be HLA-restricted, and the HLA associations seemed to be driven largely by CMV exposure.

Receptor amplification or capture employed the immunoSEQ multiplex PCR assay. The multiplex PCR relied on a mix of 60 forward primers for TCR Vbeta segments and 13 reverse primers for TCR Jbeta segments. A multiplex PCR assay on genomic DNA amplified the CDR3 region of rearranged TCR beta genes. Amplified TCR beta libraries were sequenced as 87-base-pair reads on the Illumina HiSeq System. In the source study's methods: Across the roughly 700 repertoires, a later analysis counted 78 million or so unique TCR beta chains, about 10 million of which were shared by at least two donors. A nearest-neighbor algorithm error-corrected the raw reads and collapsed the reads into unique sequences, merging closely related sequences to remove PCR and sequencing errors. Alignment of CDR3 sequences to IMGT reference sequences was used to assign V, D and J gene segments. Each retained sequence needed at least a six-nucleotide match to both a V gene segment and a J gene segment. A rearrangement was called productive if the CDR3 had no stop codons and remained in frame with V and J, and every other rearrangement was called non-productive. CDR3 was defined according to IMGT convention as the region running from the second conserved V-encoded cysteine to the conserved J-encoded phenylalanine. The earlier analysis of about 500 of the donors excluded sequences that lacked an unambiguous match to a single V gene segment. In an earlier analysis of several hundred of the donors, V segments were called functional above 56.7% productive rearrangements and were called segregating when the between-donor standard deviation exceeded 5%. A statistical classification framework was built for diagnosing cytomegalovirus status from the catalog of TCR beta chain sequences. In a later analysis, TCR nucleotide sequences were compared against IMGT/GENE-DB human TR gene sequences so that V and J genes could be assigned. Using the TCRdist pipeline, a later analysis assigned CDR3 sequences along with most-parsimonious VDJ recombination scenarios. In a later analysis, each TCR beta chain was defined by its CDR3 amino acid sequence together with its V-gene family, and reads without a unique V-gene family were excluded. In a later analysis, approximately 590 highly shared, low-generation-probability nucleotide sequences were removed to address suspected cross-contamination and a sequencing artifact. For each public chain, a later analysis derived a clonal expansion index from normalized ranks of inferred template counts within each repertoire. Generation probabilities in a later analysis came from a VDJ recombination model fitted to out-of-frame rearrangements, and those results were checked against IGoR. Hypergeometric tests were used in a later analysis to score TCR-TCR, TCR-HLA and TCR-CMV co-occurrence, with a repertoire-size bias correction applied to the TCR pairs. False discovery rates were estimated in a later analysis by permuting HLA or CMV assignments 20 times. In a later analysis, co-occurring TCRs were grouped using DBSCAN, and TCRdist sequence similarity was added for clustering within HLA-allele-positive subsets. For co-occurrence clustering, repertoires with fewer than 30,000 or more than 120,000 public chains were excluded, along with four to six repertoires with anomalous nucleotide sharing. Imported from immuneACCESS, the table was reduced by TCRdb to in-frame sequences with V and J called. These copies leave out some clones; in studies compared against another copy, an unresolved V gene accounts for under half, and the cause of the remainder is not known. The V and J calls and clone size were taken over from that table, and D and trimming were inferred from the DNA. In all, the sample holds 250,000 to 350,000 clones, and approximately 90% of those were seen once. Clones ranked in the top ten supply around 4.2% of the sample.

Worth noting for this clone: Its target antigen remains unknown. Base qualities are not recorded, but no much larger clone differs from it by a single base.

Measured from the cysteine to the phenylalanine, the CDR3 is 15 residues long. Left in the record is the CDR3 DNA by itself, 45 bases read in frame from the first base. Looking up the germline V gene yields CDR1 SGHVS and CDR2 FNYEAQ. Trimming removed 6 bases from V and 3 bases from J; the gene matches leave 6 bases unexplained. The cohort comprised fewer than 750 healthy bone marrow donors. At the time of sampling, all cohort members were nominally healthy, though unrecorded immune exposures were likely present. The donor was CMV seropositive and was included in the group of some 290 seropositive cohort members. A peripheral blood sample was collected from each donor, and TCR beta sequencing was performed on peripheral blood mononuclear cells. The Qiagen DNeasy Blood Extraction Kit was used to extract genomic DNA from the blood cell samples.

The sample was PBMCs. The chain couples TRBV7-6 to TRBJ2-2, with 8 bases in between that match TRBD1. The clonotype originates from a man between 40 and 49 years old in good health and CMV-seropositive. The sequence in DNA is TGTGCCAGCAGACCCGACAGGGGCGACACCGGGGAGCTGTTTTTT. Translated, it reads CASRPDRGDTGELFF.